Listed below are T cell receptor beta chains from one sample, sequenced in a study of identical twins. MiXCR was run by TCRdb on the 5' RACE reads, yielding one entry per CDR3 protein. The sample holds a few hundred thousand distinct CDR3 sequences, approximately 9.1% seen once. The material sequenced was naive T cells sorted from blood. These receptors were collected from a woman in her forties or fifties in good health. Both conserved end residues are part of each CDR3. Each record gives: J gene, clone size, V gene, D gene, CDR3 protein. D genes are given only for firm matches. Rows may omit the clone size; those that give it use once, few, many or a size class.

>TRBJ2-1|-|TRBV7-8|-
CASSLVAIGNEQFF
>TRBJ2-3|few|TRBV15|-
CASQRSGGGTDTQYF
>TRBJ2-2|many|TRBV20-1|-
CSVPQANTGELFF
>TRBJ1-1|-|TRBV12-3/TRBV12-4|-
CASSLSRGRAFF
>TRBJ1-5|few|TRBV24-1|-
CATSDGQRNQPQHF
>TRBJ1-3|many|TRBV10-3|-
CAISESSGPSGNTIYF
>TRBJ1-1|few|TRBV12-3/TRBV12-4|-
CASSLVVRENTEAFF
>TRBJ2-1|few|TRBV12-3/TRBV12-4|TRBD2
CASGLAVSNEQFF
>TRBJ2-3|many|TRBV18|TRBD1
CASAPGQGRTDTQYF
>TRBJ1-1|few|TRBV12-3/TRBV12-4|-
CASSFTQLEAFF
>TRBJ2-1|many|TRBV27|TRBD1
CASSLRAPGTGNNEQFF
>TRBJ2-7|few|TRBV7-9|-
CASSSNAANYEQYF
>TRBJ2-3|-|TRBV11-2|TRBD2
CASSAELAPIHTDTQYF
>TRBJ2-1|-|TRBV7-2|TRBD1
CASSLDRGPYNEQFF
>TRBJ2-3|few|TRBV7-6|-
CASSLSQRVTDTQYF
>TRBJ1-5|many|TRBV7-8|-
CASSLRPIGPQHF
>TRBJ1-2|-|TRBV20-1|-
CSAIFRVSANYGYTF
>TRBJ1-3|many|TRBV11-1|-
CASRRGHPVSGNTIYF
>TRBJ2-7|few|TRBV10-3|TRBD2
CATGLAGAYEQYF
>TRBJ2-2|-|TRBV7-6|TRBD2
CASSSRTSGLSGELFF
>TRBJ2-2|many|TRBV3-1|-
CASSQGTSPGELFF
>TRBJ2-7|-|TRBV9|TRBD2
CASSTLAGGPSEQYF
>TRBJ2-7|few|TRBV4-1|-
CASSRPDGTYEQYF
>TRBJ2-1|few|TRBV24-1|-
CATSDFKGRNEQFF
>TRBJ1-2|many|TRBV15|TRBD1
CATSGEGAYGYTF
>TRBJ1-1|few|TRBV5-5|TRBD1
CASSWGQFMNTEAFF
>TRBJ1-5|few|TRBV7-9|-
CASSMQGDQPQHF
>TRBJ2-5|few|TRBV9|-
CASSVASGRETQYF
>TRBJ2-2|many|TRBV7-9|TRBD2
CAGTSGYTGELFF
>TRBJ2-3|few|TRBV5-5|-
CASSTSPGVKADTQYF
>TRBJ2-1|-|TRBV11-2|-
CASSLVRDQYNEQFF
>TRBJ2-3|many|TRBV3-1|TRBD2
CASSAGLAGVTDTQYF
>TRBJ2-4|few|TRBV20-1|-
CSARHRDTTEDIQYF
>TRBJ2-1|many|TRBV29-1|-
CSARPADRRSNEQFF
>TRBJ2-5|-|TRBV15|-
CATSRSLRTSRGQETQYF
>TRBJ2-5|few|TRBV29-1|TRBD2
CSVADGRSETQYF
>TRBJ2-3|few|TRBV14|-
CASSHLTGLSGDTQYF
>TRBJ2-5|-|TRBV20-1|TRBD1
CCARPTQGGRGETQYF
>TRBJ1-4|few|TRBV6-1|TRBD1
CASSRDRDYEKLFF
>TRBJ2-1|few|TRBV9|-
CASSPTTLDEQFF
>TRBJ2-7|many|TRBV14|-
CASSQEVGSQEQYF